Below, 27 T cell receptor beta chains from the same sample are listed, as sequenced in a study of blood T cell repertoires in COVID-19. TCRdb's copy holds only in-frame clones and misses some; the assay was immunoSEQ multiplex PCR. The sample has 130,000 to 150,000 clones; roughly three quarters are singletons. Sequencing was done on a sample of peripheral blood. The receptors here all came from a woman in her fifties or sixties with acute or convalescent COVID-19.

Worth noting for this clone: This sample also contains other DNA sequences that code for the same CDR3. The CDR3 DNA sequence: TGTGCCAGCAGTTTTCGAGAGACCCAGTACTTC. Amino acids: CASSFRETQYF. The chain has TRBV27 and TRBJ2-5; D is unclear. The V end was cut by 3 bases, the J end by 4 bases, with 3 bases between. CDR3 length equals 11 residues. Germline loops: CDR1 MNHEY, CDR2 SMNVEV (reference sequence).

The chain joins TRBV5-1 to TRBJ1-6, with a weak D call TRBD1 (6 bases). V lost 2 bases to trimming and J lost 6 bases, with 12 bases between them. CDR3 size: 15 residues. The germline gives CDR1 SGHRS, CDR2 YFSETQ. CDR3 in DNA: TGCGCCAGCAGCTTACAGGGATGGATTAATTCACCCCTCCACTTT. It is translated as CASSLQGWINSPLHF.

This rearrangement joins TRBV28 to TRBJ2-1; tentatively, D is TRBD2 (6 bases). CDR1 is MDHEN and CDR2 is SYDVKM in the germline V gene. Deletions cut 3 bases from V and 6 bases from J, with 12 bases between. The CDR3 length is 14 residues. As DNA, the CDR3 is TGTGCCAGCAGTTTCGGGCTAGCGCTCAATGAGCAGTTCTTC. As protein: CASSFGLALNEQFF. The full variable domain, with the rest looked up from reference TRBV28 and TRBJ2-1, is DVKVTQSSRYLVKRTGEKVFLECVQDMDHENMFWYRQDPGLGLRLIYFSYDVKMKEKGDIPEGYSVSREKKERFSLILESASTNQTSMYLCASSFGLALNEQFFGPGTRLTVL.

The rearrangement joins TRBV3-1 (or the pseudogene TRBV3-2) to TRBJ2-3; tentative D call: TRBD2 (5 bases). The CDR3 is made up of 16 amino acids. Germline-derived CDR1 and CDR2 are LGHDT and YNNKEL (reference sequence). Trimming removed 1 base from V and 2 bases from J, with 13 bases in between. The CDR3 coding sequence is TGTGCCAGCAGCCAAGGCGGCGGACTCCCCACAGATACGCAGTATTTT. Protein sequence: CASSQGGGLPTDTQYF.

V is TRBV24-1 and J is TRBJ2-3, with 14 bases aligning to TRBD2. Germline loops: CDR1 KGHDR, CDR2 SFDVKD. There are 17 residues in the CDR3. After removal of 3 bases from V and 6 bases from J, the junction contained 7 bases not matched to a gene. Here the CDR3 DNA reads TGTGCCACCAGTGATCCTGGACTAGCGGGAGGCCTGGATACGCAGTATTTT. Translating gives CATSDPGLAGGLDTQYF.

V gene TRBV6-1 combines with J gene TRBJ2-7; 11 bases are shared with TRBD1. V lost 1 base, J lost 3 bases, and 5 bases stayed unmatched. In germline, CDR1 is MNHNS, CDR2 SASEGT. The CDR3 has 16 residues. The DNA of the CDR3 is TGTGCCAGCAGTGAAGTAGGGACAGGGGGGGACTACGAGCAGTACTTC. Protein sequence: CASSEVGTGGDYEQYF.

A few counts support this clone. The chain joins TRBV2 to TRBJ1-4; D possibly corresponds to TRBD1 (5 bases). The germline V gene encodes CDR1 SNHLY and CDR2 FYNNEI. The CDR3 is 14 residues long. V was trimmed by 4 bases and J by 6 bases, leaving 12 bases between them. CDR3 DNA sequence: TGTGCCAGCAGTGTACGGACACGGGATGAAAAACTGTTTTTT. Encoded protein: CASSVRTRDEKLFF.

The genes are TRBV30 and TRBJ1-6; no definite D call. This CDR3 has 17 amino acids. V lost 2 bases and J 0 bases, leaving 14 bases between the germline ends. Germline V gene lookup returns CDR1 GTSNPN and CDR2 SVGIG (reference sequence). The CDR3, as DNA: TGTGCCTGGAGTATTCGGACGGGGAGCTCCTATAATTCACCCCTCCACTTT. The encoded protein is CAWSIRTGSSYNSPLHF. The variable domain in full, with the rest retrieved from reference TRBV30 and TRBJ1-6, is SQTIHQWPATLVQPVGSPLSLECTVEGTSNPNLYWYRQAAGRGLQLLFYSVGIGQISSEVPQNLSASRPQDRQFILSSKKLLLSDSGFYLCAWSIRTGSSYNSPLHFGNGTRLTVT.

This chain links TRBV10-3 with TRBJ1-5, with 7 positions matching TRBD1. The germline CDR1 and CDR2 sequences are ENHRY and SYGVKD. This CDR3 has 15 residues. Trimming removed 5 bases from V and 0 bases from J; junction bases left unmatched: 4. CDR3 sequence (DNA): TGTGCCATCAGTCCGGACAGGTCTAGCAATCAGCCCCAGCATTTT. Its protein is CAISPDRSSNQPQHF.

A single count supports this clone. At one boundary the junction diverges from the germline segment, which might be a read error. V and J are TRBV7-7 and TRBJ2-5, with TRBD1 matching over 10 bases. This CDR3 spans 17 amino acids. Germline CDR1 SSHAT, CDR2 FNYEAQ (reference sequence). CDR3 DNA sequence: TGTGCTAGCAGCTTAGCGCTTCGGACAGGGGGTCCGGAGACCCAGTACTTC. Amino acids: CASSLALRTGGPETQYF.

This clone has at least ten counts. The rearrangement uses TRBV6-5 and TRBJ1-1; 8 nucleotides align to TRBD1. Trimming took 4 bases from V and 1 from J; bases not matched to a gene: 8. Germline V gene sequence: CDR1 MNHEY, CDR2 SVGAGI. The CDR3 has 16 amino acids. Here the CDR3 DNA reads TGTGCCAGCAGTTCCTCGACAGGGGTAGGGAACACTGAAGCTTTCTTT. Its translation is CASSSSTGVGNTEAFF.

This clone was picked up a small number of times. The V call is TRBV15, the J call TRBJ2-1; TRBD2 agrees at 14 bases. This CDR3 is built from 15 residues. The germline gives CDR1 LNHNV, CDR2 YYDKDF (reference sequence). V shed 7 bases, J shed 5 bases, and the junction held 4 bases outside the gene matches. CDR3 amino acids: CATTRGLAGDNEQFF. The CDR3 nucleotides read TGTGCCACCACTCGGGGACTAGCGGGGGACAATGAGCAGTTCTTC.

The chain combines TRBV2 with TRBJ2-5, with TRBD2 matching over 11 bases. The CDR3 has 14 residues. Looked up from germline, CDR1 is SNHLY and CDR2 is FYNNEI. After removal of 8 bases from V and 4 bases from J, the junction contained 6 bases not matched to a gene. The CDR3 loop is CASALGLAGETQYF. The CDR3 coding sequence is TGTGCCAGCGCGCTTGGACTAGCGGGAGAGACCCAGTACTTC. The full variable domain, its missing parts supplied by reference TRBV2 and TRBJ2-5, is EPEVTQTPSHQVTQMGQEVILRCVPISNHLYFYWYRQILGQKVEFLVSFYNNEISEKSEIFDDQFSVERPDGSNFTLKIRSTKLEDSAMYFCASALGLAGETQYFGPGTRLLVL.

The chain combines TRBV28 with TRBJ2-1; D is possibly TRBD2 (6 bases). The CDR3 is 15 amino acids. V dropped 3 bases and J dropped 6 bases, with 15 bases sitting between them. Germline CDR1 is MDHEN and CDR2 is SYDVKM. The CDR3 here is CASSFSGVGVNEQFF. The DNA of the CDR3 is TGTGCCAGCAGTTTTTCGGGAGTAGGGGTCAATGAGCAGTTCTTC. The entire variable domain, with the rest obtained from reference TRBV28 and TRBJ2-1, is as follows: DVKVTQSSRYLVKRTGEKVFLECVQDMDHENMFWYRQDPGLGLRLIYFSYDVKMKEKGDIPEGYSVSREKKERFSLILESASTNQTSMYLCASSFSGVGVNEQFFGPGTRLTVL.

This clone was observed a single time. The chain combines TRBV7-9 with TRBJ2-3; D is ambiguous. The V end was cut by 5 bases, the J end by 3 bases, with 18 bases between. Germline values: CDR1 SEHNR, CDR2 FQNEAQ (reference sequence). The CDR3 consists of 16 residues. CDR3 coding DNA: TGTGCCAGCAGCACCCGGTTTAGGAGATCGACAGATACGCAGTATTTT. The encoded protein is CASSTRFRRSTDTQYF.

The V gene is TRBV7-6, the J gene TRBJ1-1; D is perhaps TRBD1 (5 bases). This CDR3 contains 18 residues. V was trimmed by 1 base and J by 0 bases, leaving 18 bases between them. CDR1 is SGHVS, CDR2 FNYEAQ, per germline. Here the CDR3 reads CASSLGARDSIMNTEAFF. CDR3 nucleotide sequence: TGTGCCAGCAGCTTAGGCGCCCGGGACTCTATTATGAACACTGAAGCTTTCTTT.

Here the CDR3 reads CASRGDRVNQPQHF. The CDR3 coding sequence is TGTGCCAGCAGGGGTGACAGGGTCAATCAGCCCCAGCATTTT. The rearrangement uses TRBV28 and TRBJ1-5; 7 bases fit TRBD1. The CDR3 is 14 residues long. After removal of 6 bases from V and 3 bases from J, the junction contained 5 bases not matched to a gene. Germline loops: CDR1 MDHEN, CDR2 SYDVKM. Full variable domain (rest looked up from reference TRBV28 and TRBJ1-5): DVKVTQSSRYLVKRTGEKVFLECVQDMDHENMFWYRQDPGLGLRLIYFSYDVKMKEKGDIPEGYSVSREKKERFSLILESASTNQTSMYLCASRGDRVNQPQHFGDGTRLSIL.

V gene TRBV5-1 combines with J gene TRBJ2-1; TRBD2 aligns across 8 bases. Germline V gives CDR1 SGHRS, CDR2 YFSETQ. The CDR3 consists of 17 residues. V was pared by 4 bases and J by 3 bases, with 12 bases of the junction left unmatched. CDR3 sequence reads: CASSVQVKTSGYNEQFF. The CDR3 DNA is TGCGCCAGCAGCGTTCAGGTTAAAACTAGCGGCTACAATGAGCAGTTCTTC.

For this clone: At one boundary the junction diverges from the germline segment, which might be a read error. The chain couples TRBV3-1 (or the pseudogene TRBV3-2) to TRBJ1-2; D call uncertain. Germline lookup yields CDR1 LGHDT and CDR2 YNNKEL (reference sequence). The CDR3 has 16 residues. This CDR3 is CASSQVTGPTNYGYTF. CDR3 sequence (DNA): TGTGCCAGCAGCCAAGTGACTGGTCCAACTAATTATGGCTACACCTTC.

The chain carries TRBV19 and TRBJ2-1, with 10 bases lining up with TRBD2. With 6 bases clipped from V and 2 bases from J, the junction kept 7 bases outside the gene matches. This CDR3 has 16 amino acids. CDR1 is LNHDA and CDR2 is SQIVND in the germline V gene (reference sequence). The CDR3 here is CASRKAGGFTYNEQFF. DNA for the CDR3: TGTGCCAGTAGAAAAGCGGGAGGGTTTACCTACAATGAGCAGTTCTTC.

This clone was seen once. The chain couples TRBV6-5 to TRBJ2-1; D remains unclear. The germline gives CDR1 MNHEY, CDR2 SVGAGI. The CDR3 covers 14 residues. V was pared by 7 bases and J by 0 bases, with 10 bases between. The CDR3 DNA sequence: TGTGCCAGCAAGAGATTGAGCTCCTACAATGAGCAGTTCTTC. Protein: CASKRLSSYNEQFF.

The rearrangement links TRBV14 to TRBJ1-1, with 8 bases identical to TRBD1. The CDR3 length is 16 residues. Germline V gene data show CDR1 as SGHDN and CDR2 as FVKESK. V shed 2 bases and J 1 base; nucleotides not matched to a gene: 6. In nucleotides, the CDR3 is TGTGCCAGCAGCCAACGGACAGGGCTGGAGAACACTGAAGCTTTCTTT. It is translated as CASSQRTGLENTEAFF.

The chain has TRBV20-1 and TRBJ2-1, with 9 bases aligning to TRBD2. Germline V gene data show CDR1 as DFQATT and CDR2 as SNEGSKA (reference sequence). J gave up 15 bases and V 3 bases, and 6 bases lay outside the gene matches. CDR3 length: 11 residues. The CDR3 here is CSASAGGMGFF. The CDR3 nucleotides read TGCAGTGCTAGCGCGGGAGGGATGGGGTTCTTC.

The CDR3, as DNA: TGTGCCAGCAGTTACTCGGGGGCAGGGAACACCGGGGAGCTGTTTTTT. It yields the protein CASSYSGAGNTGELFF. The V and J genes are TRBV6-6 and TRBJ2-2; possibly TRBD1 for D (6 bases). Trimming removed 0 bases from V and 1 base from J, with 9 bases in between. The CDR3 contains 16 residues. Per germline, CDR1 MNHNY and CDR2 SVGAGI (reference sequence).

The chain has TRBV5-1 and TRBJ1-4; maybe TRBD1 (6 bases). There are 15 residues in the CDR3. V dropped 0 bases and J dropped 8 bases, with 14 bases sitting between them. CDR1 and CDR2 (germline): SGHRS, YFSETQ. The CDR3 nucleotides are TGCGCCAGCAGCTTGGGTGACAGGTCCTGGGAAAAACTGTTTTTT. The encoded protein is CASSLGDRSWEKLFF.

CDR3 in amino acids: CASRSLNEQFF. In DNA, the CDR3 is TGTGCCAGCCGCTCCCTAAATGAGCAGTTCTTC. The chain is built from TRBV2 and TRBJ2-1, with D hard to call. V shed 8 bases and J shed 7 bases, with 9 bases lying between them. The germline V gene encodes CDR1 SNHLY and CDR2 FYNNEI. This CDR3 contains 11 residues. Drawing the rest from reference TRBV2 and TRBJ2-1, the complete variable domain is EPEVTQTPSHQVTQMGQEVILRCVPISNHLYFYWYRQILGQKVEFLVSFYNNEISEKSEIFDDQFSVERPDGSNFTLKIRSTKLEDSAMYFCASRSLNEQFFGPGTRLTVL.

This chain uses TRBV18 with TRBJ2-7; TRBD2 matches at 10 bases. The CDR3 runs to 13 residues. CDR1 is KGHSH, CDR2 LQKENI, per germline. Trimming at V came to 6 bases and at J to 5 bases, leaving 4 bases not matched to a gene. The CDR3 sequence: CASSRTSGNEQYF. Written as DNA, the CDR3 is TGTGCCAGCTCGCGGACTAGCGGTAACGAGCAGTACTTC. Looking up the rest from reference TRBV18 and TRBJ2-7 gives the full variable domain: NAGVMQNPRHLVRRRGQEARLRCSPMKGHSHVYWYRQLPEEGLKFMVYLQKENIIDESGMPKERFSAEFPKEGPSILRIQQVVRGDSAAYFCASSRTSGNEQYFGPGTRLTVT.